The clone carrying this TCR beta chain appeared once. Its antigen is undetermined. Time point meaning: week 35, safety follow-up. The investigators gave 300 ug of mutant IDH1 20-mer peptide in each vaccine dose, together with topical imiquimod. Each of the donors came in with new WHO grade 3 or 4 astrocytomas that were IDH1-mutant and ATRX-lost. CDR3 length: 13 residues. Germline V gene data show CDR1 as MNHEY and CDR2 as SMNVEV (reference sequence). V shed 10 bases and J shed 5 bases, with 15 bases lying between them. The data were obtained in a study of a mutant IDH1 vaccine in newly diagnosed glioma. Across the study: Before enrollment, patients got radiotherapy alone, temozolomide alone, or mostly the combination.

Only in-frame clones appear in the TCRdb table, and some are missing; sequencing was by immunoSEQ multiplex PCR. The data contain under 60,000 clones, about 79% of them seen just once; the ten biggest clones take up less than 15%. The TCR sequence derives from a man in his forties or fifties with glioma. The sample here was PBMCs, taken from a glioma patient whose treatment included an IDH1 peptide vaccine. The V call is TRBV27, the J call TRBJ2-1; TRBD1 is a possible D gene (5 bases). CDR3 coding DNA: TGTGCCACTCAGACAGATAATCACAATGAGCAGTTCTTC. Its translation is CATQTDNHNEQFF.